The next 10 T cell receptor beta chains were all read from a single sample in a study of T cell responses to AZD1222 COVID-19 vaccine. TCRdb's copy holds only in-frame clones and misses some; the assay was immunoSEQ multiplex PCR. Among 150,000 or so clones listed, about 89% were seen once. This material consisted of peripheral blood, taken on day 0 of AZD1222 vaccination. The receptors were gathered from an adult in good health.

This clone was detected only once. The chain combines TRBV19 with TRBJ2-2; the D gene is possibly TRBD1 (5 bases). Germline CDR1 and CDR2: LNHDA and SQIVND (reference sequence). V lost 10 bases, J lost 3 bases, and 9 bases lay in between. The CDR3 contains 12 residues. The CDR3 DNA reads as TGTGCCACCGGACAAGACACCGGGGAGCTGTTTTTT. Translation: CATGQDTGELFF.

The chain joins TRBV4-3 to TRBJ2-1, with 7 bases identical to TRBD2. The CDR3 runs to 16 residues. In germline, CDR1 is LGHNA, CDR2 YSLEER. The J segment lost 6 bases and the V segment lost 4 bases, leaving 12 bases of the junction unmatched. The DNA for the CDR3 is TGCGCCAGCAGCCGTTTCGCGGGAGCCAGATCCAATGAGCAGTTCTTC. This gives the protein CASSRFAGARSNEQFF.

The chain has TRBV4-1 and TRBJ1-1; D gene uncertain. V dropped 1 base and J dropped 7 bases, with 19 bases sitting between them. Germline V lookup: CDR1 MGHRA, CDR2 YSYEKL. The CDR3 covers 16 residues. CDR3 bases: TGCGCCAGCAGCCAAGTTTCGGTAGAAGGGCCGCATGAAGCTTTCTTT. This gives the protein CASSQVSVEGPHEAFF.

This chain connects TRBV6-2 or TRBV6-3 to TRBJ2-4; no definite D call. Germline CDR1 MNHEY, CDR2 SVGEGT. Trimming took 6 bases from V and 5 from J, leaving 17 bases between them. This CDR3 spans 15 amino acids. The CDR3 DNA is TGTGCCAGCAGCCCCGTCGGCAGGCAAGAAAACATTCAGTACTTC. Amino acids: CASSPVGRQENIQYF.

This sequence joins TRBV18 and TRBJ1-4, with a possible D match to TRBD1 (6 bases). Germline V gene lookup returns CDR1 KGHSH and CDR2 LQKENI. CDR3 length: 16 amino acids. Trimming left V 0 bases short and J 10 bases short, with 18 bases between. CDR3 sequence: CASSPPVGGGIGKLFF. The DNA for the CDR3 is TGTGCCAGCTCACCACCGGTGGGGGGCGGAATTGGAAAACTGTTTTTT.

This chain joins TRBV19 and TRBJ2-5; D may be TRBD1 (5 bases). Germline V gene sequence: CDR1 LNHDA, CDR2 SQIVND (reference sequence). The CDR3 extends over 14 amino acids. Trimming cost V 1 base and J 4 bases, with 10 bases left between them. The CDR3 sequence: CASSIVQGGETQYF. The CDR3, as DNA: TGTGCCAGTAGTATAGTCCAGGGTGGAGAGACCCAGTACTTC.

The CDR3 sequence is CASSLGGRTEAFF. CDR3 bases: TGTGCCAGCAGTTTAGGGGGTAGGACTGAAGCTTTCTTT. V is TRBV28 and J is TRBJ1-1; TRBD1 is a possible D gene (5 bases). This CDR3 comprises 13 residues. V shed 2 bases and J shed 5 bases, with 9 bases lying between them. The germline V gene encodes CDR1 MDHEN and CDR2 SYDVKM. The entire variable domain, with the rest obtained from reference TRBV28 and TRBJ1-1, is as follows: DVKVTQSSRYLVKRTGEKVFLECVQDMDHENMFWYRQDPGLGLRLIYFSYDVKMKEKGDIPEGYSVSREKKERFSLILESASTNQTSMYLCASSLGGRTEAFFGQGTRLTVV.

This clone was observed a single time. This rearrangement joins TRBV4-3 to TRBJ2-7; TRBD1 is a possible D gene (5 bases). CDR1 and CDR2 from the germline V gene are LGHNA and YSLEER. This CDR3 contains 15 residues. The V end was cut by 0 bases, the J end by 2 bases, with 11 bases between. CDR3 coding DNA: TGCGCCAGCAGCCAAGATAGAGGACACCCCTACGAGCAGTACTTC. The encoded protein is CASSQDRGHPYEQYF.

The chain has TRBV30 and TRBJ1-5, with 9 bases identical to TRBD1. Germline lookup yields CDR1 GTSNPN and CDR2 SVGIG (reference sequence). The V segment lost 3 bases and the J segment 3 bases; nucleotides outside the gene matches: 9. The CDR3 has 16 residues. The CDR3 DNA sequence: TGTGCCTGGAGAGACCCGGGACAGGGTTCCAATCAGCCCCAGCATTTT. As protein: CAWRDPGQGSNQPQHF.

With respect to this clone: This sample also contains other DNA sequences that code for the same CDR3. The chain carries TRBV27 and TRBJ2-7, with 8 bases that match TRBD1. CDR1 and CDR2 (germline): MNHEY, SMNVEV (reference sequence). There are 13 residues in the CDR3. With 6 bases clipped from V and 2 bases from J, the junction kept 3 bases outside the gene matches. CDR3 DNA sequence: TGTGCCAGCAGAAGGACAGGGACCTACGAGCAGTACTTC. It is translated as CASRRTGTYEQYF.